This T cell receptor (beta chain) came from a study of CD8 T cells in ankylosing spondylitis. A single record per CDR3 protein comes from TCRdb applying MiXCR to the 5' RACE reads. In the table there are under 950,000 distinct CDR3 sequences, under 20% of which are singletons. This clonotype showed up just a few times. Its antigen is currently unknown. Study results and limitations: There were earlier reports of some motif variants in reactive arthritis synovial fluid and blood. Within ankylosing spondylitis blood, a TCR beta motif made up of roughly eight highly homologous variants appeared to be characteristic. Peripheral blood samples showed relatively rare disease-linked clones, and these clones were CD8+.

Unmatched junction bases numbered 9, after V lost 6 bases and J lost 5 bases. CDR3 length equals 16 residues. This TCR came from a male donor with ankylosing spondylitis. The material sequenced was blood, either unsorted or a sorted T cell fraction (not recorded which). The chain couples TRBV12-3 or TRBV12-4 to TRBJ2-1; TRBD2 aligns across 11 bases. CDR3 protein: CASRQPLAGGNNEQFF. CDR3 sequence (DNA): TGTGCCAGCAGGCAACCATTAGCGGGGGGGAACAATGAGCAGTTCTTC.